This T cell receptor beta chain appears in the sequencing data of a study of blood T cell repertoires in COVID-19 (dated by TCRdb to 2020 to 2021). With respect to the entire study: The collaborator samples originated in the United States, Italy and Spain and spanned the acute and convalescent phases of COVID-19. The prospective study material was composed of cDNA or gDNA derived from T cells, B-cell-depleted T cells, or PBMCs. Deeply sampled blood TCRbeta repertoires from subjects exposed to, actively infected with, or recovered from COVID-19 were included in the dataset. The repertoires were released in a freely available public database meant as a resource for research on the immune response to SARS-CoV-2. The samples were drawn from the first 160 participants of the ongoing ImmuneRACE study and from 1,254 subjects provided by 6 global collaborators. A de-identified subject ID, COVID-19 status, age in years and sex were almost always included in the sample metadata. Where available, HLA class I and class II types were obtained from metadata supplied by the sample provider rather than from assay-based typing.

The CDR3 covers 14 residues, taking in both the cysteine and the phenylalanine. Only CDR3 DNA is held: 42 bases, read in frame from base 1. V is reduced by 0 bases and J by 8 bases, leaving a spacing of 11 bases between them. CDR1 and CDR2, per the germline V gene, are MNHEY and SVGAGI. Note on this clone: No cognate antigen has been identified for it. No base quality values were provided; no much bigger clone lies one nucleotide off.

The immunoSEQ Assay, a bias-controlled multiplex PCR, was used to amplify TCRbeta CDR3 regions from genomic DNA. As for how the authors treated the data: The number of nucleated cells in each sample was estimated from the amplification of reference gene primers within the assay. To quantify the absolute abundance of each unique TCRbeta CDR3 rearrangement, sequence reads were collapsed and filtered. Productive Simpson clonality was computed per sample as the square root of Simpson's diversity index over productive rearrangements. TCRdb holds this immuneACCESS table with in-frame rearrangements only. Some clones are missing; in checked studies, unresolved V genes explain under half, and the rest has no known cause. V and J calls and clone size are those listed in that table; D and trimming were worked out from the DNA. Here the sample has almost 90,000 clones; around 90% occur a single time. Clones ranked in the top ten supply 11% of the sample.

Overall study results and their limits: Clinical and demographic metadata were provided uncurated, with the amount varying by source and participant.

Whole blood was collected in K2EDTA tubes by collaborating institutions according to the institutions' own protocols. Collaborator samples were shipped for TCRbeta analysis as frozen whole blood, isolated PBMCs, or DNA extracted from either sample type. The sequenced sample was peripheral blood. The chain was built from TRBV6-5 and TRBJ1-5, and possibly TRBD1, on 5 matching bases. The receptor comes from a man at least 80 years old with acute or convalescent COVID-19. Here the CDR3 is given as CASSYSGQIEPQHF. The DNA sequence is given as TGTGCCAGCAGTTACTCGGGGCAGATCGAGCCCCAGCATTTT.